This T cell receptor beta chain was captured by sequencing in a study of blood T cell repertoires in COVID-19. V gave up 2 bases and J gave up 3 bases, with 15 bases separating them. CDR1 is SGHAT and CDR2 is FQDESV in the germline V gene (reference sequence). The CDR3 spans 16 residues. Clones were read by immunoSEQ multiplex PCR, and TCRdb kept only the in-frame ones, dropping some. Seen here are under 250,000 clones, 90% to 95% observed once, and the top ten hold 0.95% to 1.5%. This TCR derives from a man aged 30-40 years with acute or convalescent COVID-19. The chain links TRBV11-1 to TRBJ2-3; weak D call: TRBD1 (6 bases). The sample taken for sequencing was peripheral blood. CDR3 amino acids: CASSLSFLRGTDTQYF. For the CDR3, the DNA is TGTGCCAGCAGCTTATCCTTCCTAAGGGGGACAGATACGCAGTATTTT.